The 30 T cell receptor beta chains below were found in one sample sequenced in a study of T-cell memory formation after mild COVID-19. TCRdb independently ran MiXCR on the 5' RACE reads; one entry per CDR3 protein. This table holds approximately 400,000 distinct CDR3 sequences, over 15% found once. Input material: PBMCs or a T cell subset sorted from them (not recorded which). These receptors were collected from a man aged 18 to 35 who had mild COVID-19 (a few samples of this study predate the infection). Cell type and time point are not known.

The chain is built from TRBV6-4 and TRBJ2-3; 8 positions agree with TRBD2. CDR1 is MRHNA, CDR2 SNTAGT, per germline. V lost 2 bases and J lost 1; bases outside the gene matches: 2. The length of the CDR3 is 15 residues. The CDR3 nucleotides are TGTGCCAGCAGTGACGTGCGGGGGGGCACAGATACGCAGTATTTT. Protein product: CASSDVRGGTDTQYF.

The rearrangement links TRBV6-5 to TRBJ1-6, with D possibly TRBD1 on 6 matching bases. In germline, CDR1 is MNHEY, CDR2 SVGAGI. The V end lost 10 bases, the J end lost 6 bases, and 25 bases lay between the germline ends. The CDR3 has 17 amino acids. CDR3 sequence: CATKGRKTGYRNSPLHF. The CDR3 nucleotides are TGTGCCACCAAGGGGCGCAAAACAGGGTACCGTAATTCACCCCTCCACTTT.

The rearrangement joins TRBV5-1 to TRBJ2-7, with 12 bases identical to TRBD1. Germline assignment: CDR1 SGHRS and CDR2 YFSETQ. The CDR3 totals 14 residues. The ends lost 4 bases at V and 6 bases at J; junction bases unmatched: 5. CDR3 DNA: TGCGCCAGCAGCGTCCGGGACAGGGGGCTCGAGCAGTACTTC. It specifies CASSVRDRGLEQYF.

This clonotype was seen more than once but under ten times. The chain has TRBV7-2 and TRBJ2-1, with D unresolved. The CDR3 has 16 amino acids. V was cut by 1 base and J by 0 bases, with 10 bases left in between. Germline CDR1 and CDR2: SGHTA and FQGNSA. Written as DNA, the CDR3 is TGTGCCAGCAGCTTAGTTGGGAAGAGCTCCTACAATGAGCAGTTCTTC. This gives the protein CASSLVGKSSYNEQFF. Using reference TRBV7-2 and TRBJ2-1 for the parts outside the CDR3, the full variable domain is GAGVSQSPSNKVTEKGKDVELRCDPISGHTALYWYRQSLGQGLEFLIYFQGNSAPDKSGLPSDRFSAERTGGSVSTLTIQRTQQEDSAVYLCASSLVGKSSYNEQFFGPGTRLTVL.

This clonotype was detected a few times. One end of the junction is discordant with germline, which a read error may explain. The chain is built from TRBV20-1 and TRBJ2-4; the D call may be TRBD1 or TRBD2 (7 bases each). This CDR3 region has 11 residues. Germline CDR1 and CDR2: DFQATT and SNEGSKA (reference sequence). CDR3 DNA: TGCAGTGCTAGAGGGGGAGGGACAGCTATATTC. It encodes CSARGGGTAIF.

This clonotype was seen more than once but under ten times. The chain carries TRBV20-1 and TRBJ2-2, with TRBD2 matching over 12 bases. The V segment lost 3 bases and the J segment 3 bases; nucleotides outside the gene matches: 5. Germline lookup yields CDR1 DFQATT and CDR2 SNEGSKA (reference sequence). This CDR3 contains 16 residues. This CDR3 is CSASSSGGADTGELFF. In nucleotides, the CDR3 is TGCAGTGCTAGTTCTAGCGGGGGGGCGGACACCGGGGAGCTGTTTTTT.

This clonotype has more than one count but fewer than ten. The V gene is TRBV7-8, the J gene TRBJ2-5; 8 nucleotides line up with TRBD2. This CDR3 region has 13 residues. J lost 10 bases, V lost 5 bases, and 9 bases had no gene match. Germline V gene data show CDR1 as SGHVS and CDR2 as FQNEAQ. The CDR3 DNA is TGTGCCAGCAGCCTTTCGGGGGGGCCGGACCAGTACTTC. Translating it yields CASSLSGGPDQYF.

This clonotype was seen a few times. The chain joins TRBV19 to TRBJ1-5; no clear D. Germline loops: CDR1 LNHDA, CDR2 SQIVND (reference sequence). Trimming took 10 bases from V and 5 from J, leaving 12 bases between them. This CDR3 region has 12 residues. The CDR3 spells CATKHGYQPQHF. Written as DNA, the CDR3 is TGTGCCACCAAACACGGATATCAGCCCCAGCATTTT. Using reference TRBV19 and TRBJ1-5 for the parts outside the CDR3, the full variable domain is DGGITQSPKYLFRKEGQNVTLSCEQNLNHDAMYWYRQDPGQGLRLIYYSQIVNDFQKGDIAEGYSVSREKKESFPLTVTSAQKNPTAFYLCATKHGYQPQHFGDGTRLSIL.

The J gene is TRBJ2-7, the V gene TRBV10-2, with D unclear. Between the trimmed V and J ends, which lost 7 bases and 5 bases, there was a span of 15 bases. CDR1 is WSHSY and CDR2 is SAAADI in the germline V gene. The CDR3 length is 13 residues. The CDR3 loop is CASTSQDPNEQYF. CDR3 nucleotide sequence: TGCGCCAGCACCTCGCAGGATCCGAACGAGCAGTACTTC.

The V and J genes are TRBV11-2 and TRBJ2-5; possibly TRBD2 for D (6 bases). The CDR3 extends over 17 amino acids. V lost 9 bases and J 4 bases, leaving 27 bases between the germline ends. Germline lookup yields CDR1 SGHAT and CDR2 FQNNGV. CDR3: CASEPGGEDNGRETQYF. For the CDR3, the DNA is TGTGCCAGTGAACCGGGCGGGGAGGATAACGGTCGAGAGACCCAGTACTTC.

This clonotype was detected only a few times. The V call is TRBV20-1, the J call TRBJ1-4; no clear D gene. The length of the CDR3 is 13 residues. Trimming stripped 5 bases from V and 3 bases from J, with 10 bases between. From germline, CDR1 is DFQATT and CDR2 SNEGSKA (reference sequence). The CDR3 DNA sequence: TGCAGTGCTCTACGGAGGTCTAATGAAAAACTGTTTTTT. Protein sequence: CSALRRSNEKLFF.

The rearrangement joins TRBV12-3 or TRBV12-4 to TRBJ1-5; D may be TRBD1 (5 bases). The CDR3 runs to 14 residues. V shed 3 bases and J shed 4 bases, with 10 bases lying between them. The CDR3 coding sequence is TGTGCCAGCAGTTTCGGGGGACTAAATCAGCCCCAGCATTTT. It is translated as CASSFGGLNQPQHF.

This chain uses TRBV7-2 with TRBJ2-1; D may match TRBD1 or TRBD2 (5 bases each). There are 16 residues in the CDR3. The germline V and J ends were trimmed by 4 bases and 2 bases, with 15 bases remaining between them. Germline CDR1 and CDR2: SGHTA and FQGNSA. CDR3 nucleotides: TGTGCCAGCAGCTCACTAACGGGGCTAGCCTACAATGAGCAGTTCTTC. Translated: CASSSLTGLAYNEQFF.

This clonotype came up a few times. The gene calls are TRBV5-6 and TRBJ2-7; D not certain. V lost 1 base and J 1 base, leaving 12 bases between the germline ends. The CDR3 sequence is 15 residues long. Germline CDR1 reads SGHDT; CDR2 reads YYEEEE. The CDR3 nucleotides are TGTGCCAGCAGCTTGCGACGGTACCTATCCTACGAGCAGTACGTC. As protein: CASSLRRYLSYEQYV.

This clonotype turned up a few times. The J gene is TRBJ2-3, the V gene TRBV20-1; TRBD2 might be the D (5 bases). Trimming removed 6 bases at V and 5 bases at J, with 15 bases between. The CDR3 is made up of 13 amino acids. Germline V gives CDR1 DFQATT, CDR2 SNEGSKA (reference sequence). For the CDR3, the DNA is TGCAGTGCGCCCACGGGGTATGAAGATACGCAGTATTTT. It yields the protein CSAPTGYEDTQYF.

This clonotype was seen ten or more times. This chain uses TRBV12-3 or TRBV12-4 with TRBJ2-1; maybe TRBD2 (5 bases). This CDR3 is 15 amino acids long. Trimming shortened V by 5 bases and J by 5 bases, and 16 bases separated the two germline ends. CDR3 loop: CASSEPGRAHNEQFF. As DNA, the CDR3 is TGTGCCAGCAGTGAGCCGGGAAGAGCCCACAATGAGCAGTTCTTC.

The CDR3 region is CASSPEPRPNQPQHF. The CDR3 nucleotides are TGTGCCAGCAGCCCGGAGCCCCGACCCAATCAGCCCCAGCATTTT. The chain carries TRBV5-4 and TRBJ1-5; the D is unclear. With 4 bases removed from V and 3 bases from J, the gap between germline ends came to 14 bases. The CDR3 length is 15 residues. CDR1 and CDR2 (germline): SGHNT, YYREEE (reference sequence).

The rearrangement joins TRBV29-1 to TRBJ2-1; 7 bases agree with TRBD2. There are 12 residues in the CDR3. With V trimmed by 7 bases and J by 6 bases, 6 bases remained unmatched. Germline CDR1 SQVTM, CDR2 ANQGSEA. CDR3 coding DNA: TGCAGCGCCGAGCGGGACGTCAATGAGCAGTTCTTC. Translated, it gives CSAERDVNEQFF.

The chain has TRBV7-8 and TRBJ2-5; possibly TRBD1 for D (6 bases). V was cut by 5 bases and J by 5 bases, with 18 bases left in between. The CDR3 contains 15 residues. Looked up from germline, CDR1 is SGHVS and CDR2 is FQNEAQ. Written as DNA, the CDR3 is TGTGCCAGCAGCCACCGGACAGTGCTCGGGGAGACCCAGTACTTC. Its protein product is CASSHRTVLGETQYF.

The chain recombines TRBV18 with TRBJ2-1; D perhaps matches TRBD1 (6 bases). CDR1 and CDR2 (germline): KGHSH, LQKENI. CDR3 length: 15 residues. V shed 0 bases and J shed 5 bases, with 11 bases lying between them. DNA for the CDR3: TGTGCCAGCTCACCACCTCTCCGGACAGACAATGAGCAGTTCTTC. This encodes CASSPPLRTDNEQFF.

This clonotype was picked up a small number of times. Since a much larger clone is just one base distant, this may be a read error. The rearrangement links TRBV24-1 to TRBJ2-1; D call uncertain. The V end was cut by 4 bases, the J end by 4 bases, with 1 base between. Germline loops: CDR1 KGHDR, CDR2 SFDVKD. The CDR3 spans 11 residues. CDR3 loop: CATSEYNEQFF. CDR3 coding DNA: TGTGCCACCAGTGAATACAATGAGCAGTTCTTC.

The CDR3 coding sequence is TGTGCCAGCAGCAAAACAAGATTCAAGGGTCCCCCCTACGAGCAGTACTTC. This sequence encodes CASSKTRFKGPPYEQYF. The rearrangement joins TRBV21-1 to TRBJ2-7; TRBD1 is the table's D call and was not checked against the DNA. TRBV21-1 is a listed pseudogene. The CDR3 consists of 17 residues.

The gene calls are TRBV4-1 and TRBJ2-3; 7 nucleotides align to TRBD2. Germline CDR1 MGHRA, CDR2 YSYEKL. Trimming at V came to 0 bases and at J to 1 base, leaving 7 bases not matched to a gene. The CDR3 loop spans 17 amino acids. In nucleotides, the CDR3 is TGCGCCAGCAGCCAAGATCTTCAAGGGAGGGGCACAGATACGCAGTATTTT. Encoded protein: CASSQDLQGRGTDTQYF.

This clonotype occurred a few times. This chain joins TRBV29-1 and TRBJ1-2; D uncertain. CDR3 length: 13 residues. The ends were cut back, 8 bases at V and 7 bases at J, with 20 bases in the middle. In germline, CDR1 is SQVTM, CDR2 ANQGSEA. CDR3 region: CSSSRATLGGYTF. CDR3 DNA: TGCAGCTCCTCCCGGGCCACCCTGGGTGGCTACACCTTC.

V is TRBV10-3 and J is TRBJ2-2, with 13 bases matching TRBD2. The ends lost 4 bases at V and 3 bases at J; junction bases unmatched: 5. Germline V CDR1 and CDR2: ENHRY, SYGVKD. The length of the CDR3 is 17 residues. CDR3 sequence reads: CAISGTSGGHYTGELFF. The CDR3 nucleotides are TGTGCCATCAGTGGGACTAGCGGGGGCCATTACACCGGGGAGCTGTTTTTT.

This clonotype was found a few times. This may be a read error, as it is one base from a much larger clone. This chain links TRBV11-2 with TRBJ2-6; possibly TRBD1 for D (5 bases). CDR3 length: 16 amino acids. V shed 1 base and J shed 0 bases, with 7 bases lying between them. Looked up from germline, CDR1 is SGHAT and CDR2 is FQNNGV. In DNA, the CDR3 is TGTGCCAGCAGCTTAGGACAGTTCTCTGGGGCCAACGTCCTGACTTTC. Protein product: CASSLGQFSGANVLTF.

V usage is TRBV7-9 and J usage is TRBJ1-4; 8 bases match TRBD1. The CDR3 runs to 15 residues. The V gene's germline CDR1 is SEHNR and CDR2 FQNEAQ (reference sequence). J lost 8 bases, V lost 6 bases, and 11 bases had no gene match. The CDR3 DNA is TGTGCCAGCAGTCCGACCCAGGGGGCCGGCGAAAAACTGTTTTTT. It codes for CASSPTQGAGEKLFF.

The chain recombines TRBV27 with TRBJ1-2, with D possibly being TRBD1 (6 bases). Germline V gene lookup returns CDR1 MNHEY and CDR2 SMNVEV (reference sequence). CDR3 size: 18 residues. V was clipped by 5 bases and J by 2 bases, with 24 bases between them. CDR3 sequence reads: CASSPITAGGASNYGYTF. CDR3 DNA: TGTGCCAGCAGTCCCATCACGGCTGGGGGGGCGTCGAACTATGGCTACACCTTC.

The sample holds many counts of this clonotype. The V gene is TRBV7-3, the J gene TRBJ2-1; D possibly corresponds to TRBD1 (5 bases). The CDR3 runs 15 residues. Looked up from germline, CDR1 is SGHTA and CDR2 is FQGTGA. V lost 5 bases to trimming and J lost 1 base, with 12 bases between them. This chain's CDR3 is CASSPAGLSYNEQFF. The CDR3 DNA follows: TGTGCCAGCAGCCCTGCAGGGTTGTCCTACAATGAGCAGTTCTTC.

This sequence joins TRBV29-1 and TRBJ2-3, with 12 bases fitting TRBD2. The CDR3 has 16 amino acids. Germline V gene data show CDR1 as SQVTM and CDR2 as ANQGSEA. V dropped 2 bases and J dropped 6; count of bases not matched to a gene: 9. CDR3 bases: TGCAGCGTTGAATTTTGGACTAGCGGGGAATACGATACGCAGTATTTT. Translation gives CSVEFWTSGEYDTQYF.